This record covers a single TCR beta chain. The sample belongs to a study of blood T cell repertoires in COVID-19. Clones were sequenced by immunoSEQ multiplex PCR, and TCRdb holds only the in-frame ones, with some missing. Of tens of thousands of clones in the sample, roughly 84% were seen once. This TCR was sampled from a woman aged 70 to 79 with acute or convalescent COVID-19. Material for sequencing was peripheral blood.

Here the CDR3 DNA reads TGTGCCCAAAAGGGGCAGGCGGTAGGATCGGGCTACACCTTC. It encodes CAQKGQAVGSGYTF. The chain recombines TRBV30 with TRBJ1-2; D is possibly TRBD1 (5 bases). The CDR3 has 14 residues. V was shortened by 8 bases and J by 8 bases, with 24 bases between the two germline ends. Per the germline V gene, CDR1 is GTSNPN and CDR2 is SVGIG (reference sequence).